This T cell receptor beta chain was profiled in a study of control samples from healthy donors and cancer patients. Method: immunoSEQ multiplex PCR; TCRdb's copy keeps in-frame clones and lacks some. This sample has about 99,000 clones, with approximately 90% found just once. V was pared by 4 bases and J by 1 base, with 9 bases between. The CDR3 runs 14 residues. Germline V gene lookup returns CDR1 SGDLS and CDR2 YYNGEE. J is TRBJ1-3 and V is TRBV9; D uncertain. This receptor was obtained from a man in his sixties with lung cancer. Sequenced sample: PBMCs. The CDR3 DNA follows: TGTGCCAGCAGCATGGGTTATTCTGGAAACACCATATATTTT. Its translation: CASSMGYSGNTIYF.